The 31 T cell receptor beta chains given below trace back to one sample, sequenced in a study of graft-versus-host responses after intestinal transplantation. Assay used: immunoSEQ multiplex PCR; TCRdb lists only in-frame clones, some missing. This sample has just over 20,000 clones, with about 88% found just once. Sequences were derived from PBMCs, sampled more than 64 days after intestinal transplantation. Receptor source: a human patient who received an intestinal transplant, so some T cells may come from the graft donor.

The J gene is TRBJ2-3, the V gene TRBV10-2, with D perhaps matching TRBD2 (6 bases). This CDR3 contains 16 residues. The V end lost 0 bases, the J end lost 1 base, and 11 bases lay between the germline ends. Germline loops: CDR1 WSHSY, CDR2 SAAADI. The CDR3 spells CASSESTGDRTDTQYF. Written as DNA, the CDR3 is TGCGCCAGCAGTGAGTCGACGGGAGACCGCACAGATACGCAGTATTTT.

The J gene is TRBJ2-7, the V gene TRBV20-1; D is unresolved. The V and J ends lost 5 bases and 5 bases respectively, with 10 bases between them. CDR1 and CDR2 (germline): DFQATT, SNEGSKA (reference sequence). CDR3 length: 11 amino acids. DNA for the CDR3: TGCAGTGCTCCACTTGCGAACGAGCAGTACTTC. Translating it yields CSAPLANEQYF.

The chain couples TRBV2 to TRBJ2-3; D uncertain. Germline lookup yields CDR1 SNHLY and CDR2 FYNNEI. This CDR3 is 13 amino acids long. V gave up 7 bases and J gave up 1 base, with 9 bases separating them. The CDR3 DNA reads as TGTGCCAGCACCCAACGAGGCACAGATACGCAGTATTTT. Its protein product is CASTQRGTDTQYF. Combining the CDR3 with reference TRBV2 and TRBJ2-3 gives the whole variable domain EPEVTQTPSHQVTQMGQEVILRCVPISNHLYFYWYRQILGQKVEFLVSFYNNEISEKSEIFDDQFSVERPDGSNFTLKIRSTKLEDSAMYFCASTQRGTDTQYFGPGTRLTVL.

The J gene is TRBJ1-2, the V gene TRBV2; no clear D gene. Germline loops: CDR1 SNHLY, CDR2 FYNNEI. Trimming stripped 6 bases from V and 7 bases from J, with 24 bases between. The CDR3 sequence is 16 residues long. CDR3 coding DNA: TGTGCCAGCAGCCTTTTCGGACGGGAGGGTGGCGTTGGCTACACCTTC. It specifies CASSLFGREGGVGYTF.

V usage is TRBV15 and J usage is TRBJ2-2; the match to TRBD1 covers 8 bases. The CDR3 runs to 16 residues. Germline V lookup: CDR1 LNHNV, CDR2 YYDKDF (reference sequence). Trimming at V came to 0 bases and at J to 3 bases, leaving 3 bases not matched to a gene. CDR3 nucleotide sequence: TGTGCCACCAGCAGAGATCTGGGACAGGACACCGGGGAGCTGTTTTTT. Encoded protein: CATSRDLGQDTGELFF.

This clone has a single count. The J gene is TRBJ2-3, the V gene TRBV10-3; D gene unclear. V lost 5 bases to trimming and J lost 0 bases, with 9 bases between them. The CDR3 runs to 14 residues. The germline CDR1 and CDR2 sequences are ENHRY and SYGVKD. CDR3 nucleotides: TGTGCCATCAGTTATAAATCGAGCACAGATACGCAGTATTTT. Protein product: CAISYKSSTDTQYF.

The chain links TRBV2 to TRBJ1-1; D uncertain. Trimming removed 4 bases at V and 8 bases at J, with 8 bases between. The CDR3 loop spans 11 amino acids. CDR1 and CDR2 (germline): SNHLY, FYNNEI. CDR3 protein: CASSVGTEAFF. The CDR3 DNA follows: TGTGCCAGCAGTGTTGGAACAGAAGCTTTCTTT.

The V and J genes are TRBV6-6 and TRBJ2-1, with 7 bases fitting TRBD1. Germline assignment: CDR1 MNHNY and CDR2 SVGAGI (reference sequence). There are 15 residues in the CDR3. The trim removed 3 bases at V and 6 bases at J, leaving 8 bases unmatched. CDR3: CASSYQGDPSNEQFF. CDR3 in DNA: TGTGCCAGCAGTTATCAGGGGGACCCCTCCAATGAGCAGTTCTTC.

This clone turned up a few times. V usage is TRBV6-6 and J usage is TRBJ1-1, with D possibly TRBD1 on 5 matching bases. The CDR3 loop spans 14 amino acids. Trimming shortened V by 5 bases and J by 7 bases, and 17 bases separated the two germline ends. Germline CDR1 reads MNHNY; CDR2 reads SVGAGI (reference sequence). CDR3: CASSIREEGNEAFF. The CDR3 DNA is TGTGCCAGCAGTATCAGGGAAGAGGGGAATGAAGCTTTCTTT.

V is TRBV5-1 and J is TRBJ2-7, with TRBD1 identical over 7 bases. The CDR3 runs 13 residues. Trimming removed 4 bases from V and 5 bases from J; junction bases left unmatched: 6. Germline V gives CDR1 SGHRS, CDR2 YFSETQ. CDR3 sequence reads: CASSRTGGHEQYF. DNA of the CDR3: TGCGCCAGCAGCAGGACAGGAGGTCACGAGCAGTACTTC.

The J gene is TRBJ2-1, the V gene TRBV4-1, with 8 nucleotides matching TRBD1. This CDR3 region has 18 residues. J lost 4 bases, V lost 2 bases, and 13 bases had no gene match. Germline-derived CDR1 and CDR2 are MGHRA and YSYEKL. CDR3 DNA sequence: TGCGCCAGCAGCCAAAGGCCCCTAGGACAGGGTTTATACAATGAGCAGTTCTTC. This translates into CASSQRPLGQGLYNEQFF.

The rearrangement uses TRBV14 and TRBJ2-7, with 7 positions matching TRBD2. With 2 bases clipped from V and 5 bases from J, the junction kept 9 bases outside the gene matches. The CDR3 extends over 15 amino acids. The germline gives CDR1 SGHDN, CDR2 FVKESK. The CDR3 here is CASSQLQRGRNEQYF. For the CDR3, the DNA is TGTGCCAGCAGCCAACTCCAGCGGGGAAGGAACGAGCAGTACTTC.

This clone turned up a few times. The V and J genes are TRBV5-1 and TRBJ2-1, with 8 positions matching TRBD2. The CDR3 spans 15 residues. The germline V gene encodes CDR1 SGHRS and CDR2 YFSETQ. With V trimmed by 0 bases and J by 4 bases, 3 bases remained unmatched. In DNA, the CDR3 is TGCGCCAGCAGCTTGGGGCGGGGGGCTTACAATGAGCAGTTCTTC. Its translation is CASSLGRGAYNEQFF.

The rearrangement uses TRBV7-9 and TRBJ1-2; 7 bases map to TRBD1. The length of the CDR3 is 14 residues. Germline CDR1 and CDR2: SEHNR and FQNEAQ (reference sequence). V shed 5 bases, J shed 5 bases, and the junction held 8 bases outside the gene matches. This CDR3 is CASSPVAGGYGYTF. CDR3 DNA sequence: TGTGCCAGCAGCCCGGTAGCAGGGGGATATGGCTACACCTTC. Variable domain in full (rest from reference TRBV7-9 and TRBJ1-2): DTGVSQNPRHKITKRGQNVTFRCDPISEHNRLYWYRQTLGQGPEFLTYFQNEAQLEKSRLLSDRFSAERPKGSFSTLEIQRTEQGDSAMYLCASSPVAGGYGYTFGSGTRLTVV.

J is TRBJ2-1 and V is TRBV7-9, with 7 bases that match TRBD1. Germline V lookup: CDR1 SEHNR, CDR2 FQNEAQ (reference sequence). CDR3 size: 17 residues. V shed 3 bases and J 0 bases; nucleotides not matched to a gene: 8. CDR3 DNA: TGTGCCAGCAGCTTGCCGCTGACAGGGAGCTCCTACAATGAGCAGTTCTTC. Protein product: CASSLPLTGSSYNEQFF. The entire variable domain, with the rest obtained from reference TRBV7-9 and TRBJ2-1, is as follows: DTGVSQNPRHKITKRGQNVTFRCDPISEHNRLYWYRQTLGQGPEFLTYFQNEAQLEKSRLLSDRFSAERPKGSFSTLEIQRTEQGDSAMYLCASSLPLTGSSYNEQFFGPGTRLTVL.

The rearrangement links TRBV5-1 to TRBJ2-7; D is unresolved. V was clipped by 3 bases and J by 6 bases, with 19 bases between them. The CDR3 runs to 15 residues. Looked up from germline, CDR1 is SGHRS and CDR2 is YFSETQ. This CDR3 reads CASSWTSPNATEQYF. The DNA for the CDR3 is TGCGCCAGCAGCTGGACCAGTCCAAATGCAACCGAGCAGTACTTC.

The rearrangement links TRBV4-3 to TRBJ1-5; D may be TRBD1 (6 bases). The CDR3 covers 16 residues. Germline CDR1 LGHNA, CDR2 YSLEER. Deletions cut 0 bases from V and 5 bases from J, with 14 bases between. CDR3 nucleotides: TGCGCCAGCAGCCAAGAGCGGGGGCCAAGTTATCAGCCCCAGCATTTT. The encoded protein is CASSQERGPSYQPQHF.

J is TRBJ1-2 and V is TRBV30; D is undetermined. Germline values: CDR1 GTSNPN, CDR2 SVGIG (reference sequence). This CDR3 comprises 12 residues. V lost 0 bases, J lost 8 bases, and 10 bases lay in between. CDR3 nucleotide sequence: TGTGCCTGGAGTGTACAAGTGGGAGGCTACACCTTC. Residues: CAWSVQVGGYTF.

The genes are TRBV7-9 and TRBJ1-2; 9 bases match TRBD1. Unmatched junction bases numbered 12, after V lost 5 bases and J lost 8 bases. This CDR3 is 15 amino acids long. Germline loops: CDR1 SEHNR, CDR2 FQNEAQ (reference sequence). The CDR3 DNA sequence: TGTGCCAGCAGCCCACCGACAGGGGGAGGATACGGCTACACCTTC. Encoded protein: CASSPPTGGGYGYTF. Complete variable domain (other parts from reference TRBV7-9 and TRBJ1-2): DTGVSQNPRHKITKRGQNVTFRCDPISEHNRLYWYRQTLGQGPEFLTYFQNEAQLEKSRLLSDRFSAERPKGSFSTLEIQRTEQGDSAMYLCASSPPTGGGYGYTFGSGTRLTVV.

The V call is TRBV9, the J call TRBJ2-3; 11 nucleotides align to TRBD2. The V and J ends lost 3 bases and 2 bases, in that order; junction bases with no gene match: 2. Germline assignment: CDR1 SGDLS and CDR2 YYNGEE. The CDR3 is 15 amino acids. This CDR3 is CASSDSGGDTDTQYF. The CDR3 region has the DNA TGTGCCAGCAGCGATAGCGGGGGGGACACAGATACGCAGTATTTT.

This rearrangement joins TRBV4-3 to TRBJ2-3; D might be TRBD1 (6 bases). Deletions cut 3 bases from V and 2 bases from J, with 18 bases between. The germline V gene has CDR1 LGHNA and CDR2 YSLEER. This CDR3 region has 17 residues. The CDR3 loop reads CASSHERLQGITDTQYF. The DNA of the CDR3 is TGCGCCAGCAGCCACGAACGACTCCAGGGGATCACAGATACGCAGTATTTT.

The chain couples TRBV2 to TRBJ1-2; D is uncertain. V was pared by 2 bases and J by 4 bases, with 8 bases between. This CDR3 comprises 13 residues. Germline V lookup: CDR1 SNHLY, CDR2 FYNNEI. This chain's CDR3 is CASSEWVTYGYTF. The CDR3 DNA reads TGTGCCAGCAGTGAATGGGTCACCTATGGCTACACCTTC.

The CDR3 spells CASSQVEGNIQYF. In DNA form, the CDR3 reads TGCGCCAGCAGCCAAGTTGAAGGGAACATTCAGTACTTC. The chain is built from TRBV4-1 and TRBJ2-4; no firm D call. The V end was cut by 1 base, the J end by 7 bases, with 8 bases between. The CDR3 extends over 13 amino acids. Germline loops: CDR1 MGHRA, CDR2 YSYEKL.

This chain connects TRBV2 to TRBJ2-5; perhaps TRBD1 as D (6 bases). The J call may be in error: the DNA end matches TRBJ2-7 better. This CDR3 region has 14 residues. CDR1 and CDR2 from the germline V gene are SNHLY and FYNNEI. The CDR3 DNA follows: TGTGCCAGCAGTGATCTCCTGGGGACATACGAGCAGTACTTC. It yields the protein CASSDLLGTYEQYF.

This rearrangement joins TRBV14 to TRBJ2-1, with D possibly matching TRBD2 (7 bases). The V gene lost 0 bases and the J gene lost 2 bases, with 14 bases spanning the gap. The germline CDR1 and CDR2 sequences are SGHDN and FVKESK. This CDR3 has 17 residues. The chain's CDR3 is CASSQDLGRGAYNEQFF. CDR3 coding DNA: TGTGCCAGCAGCCAAGATTTGGGGAGGGGGGCCTACAATGAGCAGTTCTTC.

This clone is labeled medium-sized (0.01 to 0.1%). The CDR3 region has the DNA TGCGCCAGCAGCCAGACACAGGTCCCCAATGAGCAGTTCTTC. As protein: CASSQTQVPNEQFF. This chain links TRBV4-3 with TRBJ2-1; a weak D match, TRBD1 (5 bases). Germline V gene sequence: CDR1 LGHNA, CDR2 YSLEER. V was shortened by 3 bases and J by 6 bases, with 12 bases between the two germline ends. The CDR3 runs 14 residues.

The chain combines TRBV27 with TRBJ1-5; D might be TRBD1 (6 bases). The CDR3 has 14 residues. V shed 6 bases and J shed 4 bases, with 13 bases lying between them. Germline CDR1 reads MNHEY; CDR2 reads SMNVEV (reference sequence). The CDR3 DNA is TGTGCCAGCAGCCCAGGGCAGGGGAATCAGCCCCAGCATTTT. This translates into CASSPGQGNQPQHF.

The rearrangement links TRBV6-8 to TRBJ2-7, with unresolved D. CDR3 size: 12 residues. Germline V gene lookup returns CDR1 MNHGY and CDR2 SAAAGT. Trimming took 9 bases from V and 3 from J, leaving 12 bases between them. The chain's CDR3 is CARKGWDYEQYF. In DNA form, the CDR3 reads TGTGCCAGAAAGGGTTGGGACTACGAGCAGTACTTC.

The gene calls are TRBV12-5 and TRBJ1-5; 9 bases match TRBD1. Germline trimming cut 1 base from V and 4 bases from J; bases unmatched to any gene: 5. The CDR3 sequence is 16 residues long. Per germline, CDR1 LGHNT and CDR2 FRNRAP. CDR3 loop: CASGLGDREGNQPQHF. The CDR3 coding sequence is TGTGCTAGTGGTTTGGGGGACAGGGAGGGAAATCAGCCCCAGCATTTT.

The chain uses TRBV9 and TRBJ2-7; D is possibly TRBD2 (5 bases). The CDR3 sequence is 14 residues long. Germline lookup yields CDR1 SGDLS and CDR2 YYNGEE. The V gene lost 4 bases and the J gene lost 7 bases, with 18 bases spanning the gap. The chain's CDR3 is CASSSQLGSGEQYF. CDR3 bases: TGTGCCAGCAGCTCACAACTAGGGTCTGGGGAGCAGTACTTC.

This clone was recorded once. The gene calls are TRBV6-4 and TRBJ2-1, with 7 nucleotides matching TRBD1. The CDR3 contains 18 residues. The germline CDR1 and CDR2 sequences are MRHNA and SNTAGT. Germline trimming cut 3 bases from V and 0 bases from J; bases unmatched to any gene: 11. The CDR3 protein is CASSEMGQIFSSYNEQFF. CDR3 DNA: TGTGCCAGCAGTGAAATGGGACAGATTTTTAGCTCCTACAATGAGCAGTTCTTC.